This paragraph reports one T cell receptor beta chain. What antigen it recognizes has not been identified. No base quality values were provided; no much bigger clone lies one nucleotide off. The data are from a study of blood T cell repertoires in COVID-19 (dated by TCRdb to about 2020). With respect to the entire study: Samples covering the acute and convalescent phases of COVID-19 were provided by collaborators in the United States, Italy and Spain. Where available, HLA class I and class II types were obtained from metadata supplied by the sample provider rather than from assay-based typing. A freely available public database, intended as a resource for researchers studying the immune response to SARS-CoV-2, is where the repertoires were released. The sample metadata nearly always contained a de-identified subject ID, COVID-19 status, age in years and sex. Deeply sampled blood TCRbeta repertoires from subjects exposed to, actively infected with, or recovered from COVID-19 were included in the dataset. The prospective study material was composed of cDNA or gDNA derived from T cells, B-cell-depleted T cells, or PBMCs. Samples were obtained from the ongoing ImmuneRACE study (first 160 participants) and from approximately 1,200 subjects provided by 6 global collaborators. The study at large found these results: The quantity of clinical and demographic metadata differed by source and by participant and was supplied without curation.

Sequences LGHNA (CDR1) and YSLEER (CDR2) are obtained from the germline V gene. The CDR3 contains 15 residues, cysteine and phenylalanine counted. Here the CDR3 DNA is all that survives: 45 bases in frame from base 1. Trimming removed 4 bases from V and 4 bases from J; the gene matches leave 6 bases unexplained. The collaborating institutions used their own protocols to collect whole blood in K2EDTA tubes. For TCRbeta analysis, collaborator samples were shipped as frozen whole blood, as isolated PBMCs, or as DNA extracted from either sample type. TCRbeta CDR3 regions were amplified from genomic DNA by means of the immunoSEQ Assay, a bias-controlled multiplex PCR. In the authors' own workflow: Within the assay, amplification of reference gene primers was used to estimate how many nucleated cells each sample contained. To quantify the absolute abundance of each unique TCRbeta CDR3 rearrangement, sequence reads were collapsed and filtered. For each sample, productive Simpson clonality was calculated by taking the square root of Simpson's diversity index across productive rearrangements. Held by TCRdb, this immuneACCESS table contains in-frame sequences only and omits some clones. Under half of the omission traces to an unresolved V gene where checked; the cause of the rest is unknown. Clone size and the V and J calls come from that table; the DNA yielded D and trimming. Present in this sample are 150,000 or so clones, roughly 87% of which were seen just once. Around 1.6% of the sample is taken by the ten largest.

The sequencing input was peripheral blood. This sequence was found in a woman in her 50s with acute or convalescent COVID-19. The rearranged segments are TRBV4-3 and TRBJ1-2, and 10 junction bases match TRBD1. For the CDR3, the sequence is CASSPGQGIAYGYTF. Read as DNA, the sequence is TGCGCCAGCAGCCCGGGACAGGGGATCGCCTATGGCTACACCTTC.